This T cell receptor beta chain was sequenced for a study of T-cell reconstitution after alpha-beta-depleted transplantation in children. Unique molecular identifiers were incorporated during preparation of the TCRbeta library. TCRdb reprocessed the PCR reads via MiXCR and lists one record per CDR3 protein. This sample has over 200,000 distinct CDR3 sequences, with 8% to 10% found just once. This clonotype was observed at least ten times. Trimming removed 6 bases from V and 0 bases from J, with 14 bases in between. The CDR3 has 15 amino acids. The sequence was collected from a human donor who donated a stem cell graft to a child with acute lymphoblastic leukemia. The chain employs TRBV12-3 or TRBV12-4 and TRBJ1-1; tentatively, D is TRBD1 (5 bases). Sequencing was performed on PBMCs from the stem cell graft donor, taken from the stem cell graft. The CDR3 DNA reads as TGTGCCAGCAGCCATAGTTCGGACATGAACACTGAAGCTTTCTTT. Translating it yields CASSHSSDMNTEAFF.